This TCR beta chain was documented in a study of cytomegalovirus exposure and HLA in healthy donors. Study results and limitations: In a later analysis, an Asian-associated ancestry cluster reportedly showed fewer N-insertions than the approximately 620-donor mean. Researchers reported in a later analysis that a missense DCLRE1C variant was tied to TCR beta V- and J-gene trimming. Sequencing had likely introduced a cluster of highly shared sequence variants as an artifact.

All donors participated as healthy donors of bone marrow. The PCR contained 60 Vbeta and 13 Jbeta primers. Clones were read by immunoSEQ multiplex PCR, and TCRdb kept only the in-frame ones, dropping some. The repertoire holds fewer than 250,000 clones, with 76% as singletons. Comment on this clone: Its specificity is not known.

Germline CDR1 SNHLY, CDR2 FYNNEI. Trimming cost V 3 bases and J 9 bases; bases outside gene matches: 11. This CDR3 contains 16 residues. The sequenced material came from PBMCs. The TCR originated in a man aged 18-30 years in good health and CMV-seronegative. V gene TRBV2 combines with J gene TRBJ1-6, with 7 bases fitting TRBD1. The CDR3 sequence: CASSETLTGVGSPLHF. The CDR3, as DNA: TGTGCCAGCAGTGAGACCCTAACAGGGGTAGGTTCACCCCTCCACTTT.